The 20 T cell receptor beta chains below were found in one sample sequenced in a study of T cell responses to AZD1222 COVID-19 vaccine (dated by TCRdb to about 2021). The meaning of the sample's time point label: baseline before first vaccination. Library method: the immunoSEQ multiplex PCR assay. As stored in TCRdb, this immuneACCESS dataset retains in-frame rearrangements with V and J assigned. A fraction of the clones does not appear; measured against another copy, unresolved V genes explain less than half of the discrepancy, and the remainder lacks a known reason. A total of roughly 65,000 clones appear in this sample, about 90% of them only once. The top ten clones comprise less than 9.5% of the sample. The source was peripheral blood, collected on day 0 of AZD1222 vaccination. Every receptor here comes from an adult in good health.

The genes are TRBV7-9 and TRBJ2-1; 9 bases agree with TRBD1. Germline V gives CDR1 SEHNR, CDR2 FQNEAQ (reference sequence). The CDR3 is 14 residues long. V dropped 4 bases and J dropped 9; count of bases not matched to a gene: 7. This chain's CDR3 is CASSSGQGFVEQFF. The CDR3 DNA follows: TGTGCCAGCAGCTCCGGACAGGGGTTCGTTGAGCAGTTCTTC.

Here the CDR3 DNA reads TGTGCCACCAGCAGAGACAGGGTCGGCTACGAGCAGTACTTC. Translating it yields CATSRDRVGYEQYF. V and J are TRBV15 and TRBJ2-7; D is possibly TRBD1 (5 bases). Per the germline V gene, CDR1 is LNHNV and CDR2 is YYDKDF (reference sequence). Trimming removed 0 bases from V and 3 bases from J, with 9 bases in between. This CDR3 contains 14 residues.

V is TRBV6-5 and J is TRBJ1-1, with D possibly matching TRBD1 (6 bases). In germline, CDR1 is MNHEY, CDR2 SVGAGI. This CDR3 is 13 amino acids long. V was shortened by 7 bases and J by 5 bases, with 14 bases between the two germline ends. CDR3 in amino acids: CASTSGAQTEAFF. CDR3 bases: TGTGCCAGCACCTCGGGGGCGCAAACTGAAGCTTTCTTT.

The J gene is TRBJ2-1, the V gene TRBV18, with a possible D match to TRBD1 (6 bases). The CDR3 has 16 residues. Germline V gene lookup returns CDR1 KGHSH and CDR2 LQKENI. The V end lost 0 bases, the J end lost 3 bases, and 12 bases lay between the germline ends. CDR3 loop: CASSPPDSTFYNEQFF. The CDR3 DNA follows: TGTGCCAGCTCACCACCGGACAGCACCTTCTACAATGAGCAGTTCTTC.

The rearrangement joins TRBV5-1 to TRBJ2-2; 7 bases agree with TRBD2. The CDR3 spans 15 residues. From germline, CDR1 is SGHRS and CDR2 YFSETQ. The J segment lost 6 bases and the V segment lost 4 bases, leaving 9 bases of the junction unmatched. In DNA, the CDR3 is TGCGCCAGCAGCCCCCGGACTAGTGTATCCGGGGAGCTGTTTTTT. Its translation: CASSPRTSVSGELFF.

The chain links TRBV5-5 to TRBJ1-6, with 7 bases lining up with TRBD1. Germline assignment: CDR1 SGHKS and CDR2 YYEKEE (reference sequence). The CDR3 extends over 15 amino acids. Trimming cost V 2 bases and J 9 bases; bases outside gene matches: 8. The CDR3 DNA is TGTGCCAGCAGCTTTCACGGGACAGTACCTTCACCCCTCCACTTT. This gives the protein CASSFHGTVPSPLHF.

V gene TRBV28 combines with J gene TRBJ2-7, with unresolved D. The germline V gene encodes CDR1 MDHEN and CDR2 SYDVKM. The CDR3 has 14 amino acids. V lost 7 bases and J 3 bases, leaving 16 bases between the germline ends. CDR3 nucleotides: TGTGCCAGCACTTTGCAAGGGTCGTTCTACGAGCAGTACTTC. Its translation is CASTLQGSFYEQYF. Filled out from reference TRBV28 and TRBJ2-7, the complete variable domain reads DVKVTQSSRYLVKRTGEKVFLECVQDMDHENMFWYRQDPGLGLRLIYFSYDVKMKEKGDIPEGYSVSREKKERFSLILESASTNQTSMYLCASTLQGSFYEQYFGPGTRLTVT.

In DNA form, the CDR3 reads TGTGCCAGCAGTTTAGGGGGTCGAGGTGAAAAACTGTTTTTT. Protein product: CASSLGGRGEKLFF. This chain joins TRBV28 and TRBJ1-4, with D perhaps TRBD1 (5 bases). The CDR3 runs to 14 residues. V was trimmed by 2 bases and J by 7 bases, leaving 11 bases between them. In germline, CDR1 is MDHEN, CDR2 SYDVKM.

V is TRBV7-9 and J is TRBJ1-1, with 7 bases identical to TRBD1. This CDR3 has 18 amino acids. CDR1 SEHNR and CDR2 FQNEAQ come from the germline V gene (reference sequence). V shed 5 bases, J shed 1 base, and the junction held 16 bases outside the gene matches. CDR3 region: CASSPRGPGDRQNTEAFF. The CDR3 DNA is TGTGCCAGCAGCCCACGGGGGCCAGGGGACAGACAGAACACTGAAGCTTTCTTT.

CDR3 nucleotide sequence: TGCGCCAGCAGCGTGGACGGCTCGATGACCCAGTACTTC. As protein: CASSVDGSMTQYF. The chain links TRBV5-1 to TRBJ2-5; no clear D gene. This CDR3 region has 13 residues. Germline CDR1 and CDR2: SGHRS and YFSETQ. Trimming stripped 4 bases from V and 7 bases from J, with 14 bases between. Combining the CDR3 with reference TRBV5-1 and TRBJ2-5 gives the whole variable domain KAGVTQTPRYLIKTRGQQVTLSCSPISGHRSVSWYQQTPGQGLQFLFEYFSETQRNKGNFPGRFSGRQFSNSRSEMNVSTLELGDSALYLCASSVDGSMTQYFGPGTRLLVL.

The genes are TRBV5-5 and TRBJ2-7, with 8 bases lining up with TRBD2. CDR3 length equals 15 residues. J gave up 2 bases and V 2 bases, and 6 bases lay outside the gene matches. The germline CDR1 and CDR2 sequences are SGHKS and YYEKEE (reference sequence). The CDR3, as DNA: TGTGCCAGCAGCTTTACAAGCGGGAGAGCCTACGAGCAGTACTTC. As protein: CASSFTSGRAYEQYF.

For this clone: At one end, the junction sequence differs from germline, possibly due to a read error. The chain is built from TRBV12-3 or TRBV12-4 and TRBJ1-2; unclear D gene. This CDR3 region has 13 residues. DNA of the CDR3: TGTGCCAGCACTTTAAGTCTTACCTATGGCTACACCTTC. Translation: CASTLSLTYGYTF.

The gene calls are TRBV4-3 and TRBJ2-3; TRBD1 is a possible D gene (6 bases). CDR1 and CDR2 from the germline V gene are LGHNA and YSLEER. This CDR3 is built from 13 residues. V was clipped by 4 bases and J by 3 bases, with 8 bases between them. The CDR3 is CASSPGQTDTQYF. The CDR3 bases are TGCGCCAGCAGCCCCGGACAGACAGATACGCAGTATTTT.

The chain recombines TRBV10-3 with TRBJ2-1; D perhaps matches TRBD2 (6 bases). V dropped 6 bases and J dropped 1 base, with 10 bases sitting between them. This CDR3 is 14 amino acids long. Per germline, CDR1 ENHRY and CDR2 SYGVKD. CDR3 loop: CAIRGGGSYNEQFF. For the CDR3, the DNA is TGTGCCATCAGGGGAGGTGGGTCCTACAATGAGCAGTTCTTC.

The rearrangement links TRBV29-1 to TRBJ2-5; D uncertain. The V and J ends lost 5 bases and 7 bases respectively, with 11 bases between them. The CDR3 spans 11 residues. Germline CDR1 and CDR2: SQVTM and ANQGSEA. This CDR3 reads CSVRPSGTQYF. The CDR3 DNA sequence: TGCAGCGTTAGACCCTCCGGGACCCAGTACTTC.

The V call is TRBV4-1, the J call TRBJ1-2; tentative D call: TRBD1 (5 bases). The germline V gene encodes CDR1 MGHRA and CDR2 YSYEKL. Trimming shortened V by 3 bases and J by 2 bases, and 10 bases separated the two germline ends. This CDR3 contains 14 residues. The CDR3 coding sequence is TGCGCCAGCAGCCACGTACAGGAAAACTATGGCTACACCTTC. Protein: CASSHVQENYGYTF.

The CDR3 bases are TGTGCCAGCACGTGGACAAGGAACACCGGGGAGCTGTTTTTT. It yields the protein CASTWTRNTGELFF. The rearrangement joins TRBV7-9 to TRBJ2-2; D perhaps matches TRBD1 (5 bases). Trimming left V 7 bases short and J 1 base short, with 10 bases between. The CDR3 has 14 residues. CDR1 and CDR2 from the germline V gene are SEHNR and FQNEAQ (reference sequence).

This clone is a singleton in its sample. The chain uses TRBV3-1 (or the pseudogene TRBV3-2) and TRBJ2-5, with TRBD2 identical over 7 bases. Trimming took 1 base from V and 5 from J; bases not matched to a gene: 13. This CDR3 comprises 17 residues. The germline V gene encodes CDR1 LGHDT and CDR2 YNNKEL (reference sequence). CDR3 protein: CASSQVVAGEGGETQYF. CDR3 nucleotide sequence: TGTGCCAGCAGCCAAGTTGTGGCGGGAGAGGGAGGGGAGACCCAGTACTTC.

This clone is a singleton in its sample. The genes are TRBV27 and TRBJ1-4, with D maybe TRBD1 (5 bases). The CDR3 covers 14 residues. Per germline, CDR1 MNHEY and CDR2 SMNVEV (reference sequence). V was cut by 7 bases and J by 0 bases, with 9 bases left in between. The CDR3 loop is CASTKTATNEKLFF. CDR3 in DNA: TGTGCCAGCACCAAGACAGCAACTAATGAAAAACTGTTTTTT.

This clone has only one observation. V is TRBV13 and J is TRBJ2-4, with TRBD1 identical over 9 bases. J was trimmed by 2 bases and V by 5 bases; bases with no gene match: 10. Germline CDR1 PRHDT, CDR2 FYEKMQ (reference sequence). The CDR3 sequence is 17 residues long. The CDR3 nucleotides are TGTGCCAGCAGCGCCCCGGGACAGGGTCCCCCCAAAAACATTCAGTACTTC. Protein product: CASSAPGQGPPKNIQYF.